The 31 T cell receptor beta chains given below trace back to one sample, sequenced in a study of shared clonotypes between healthy human individuals. Profiling relied on immunoSEQ multiplex PCR, and the TCRdb table lists in-frame clones only, not all of them. Among 1 million to 1.2 million clones listed, roughly 77% were seen once. The material sequenced was memory CD4+ T cells from PBMCs. Subset specified: CD45RA-negative fraction. The receptors here all came from a man between 18 and 29 years old in good health. Some clones in this sample may be carry-over from other donors' samples.

This rearrangement joins TRBV2 to TRBJ1-5; maybe TRBD1 (5 bases). V lost 4 bases to trimming and J lost 2 bases, with 12 bases between them. CDR1 SNHLY and CDR2 FYNNEI come from the germline V gene. The CDR3 runs to 15 residues. The CDR3 is CASSVVVGGNQPQHF. The CDR3 DNA reads as TGTGCCAGCAGTGTAGTGGTGGGGGGCAATCAGCCCCAGCATTTT.

This clone was counted many times. This sequence joins TRBV28 and TRBJ2-1; 7 bases are shared with TRBD1. This CDR3 is built from 15 residues. Germline-derived CDR1 and CDR2 are MDHEN and SYDVKM. The ends lost 6 bases at V and 2 bases at J; junction bases unmatched: 7. CDR3 in DNA: TGTGCCAGCAGATTAGGGACAGAACCCTACAATGAGCAGTTCTTC. This sequence encodes CASRLGTEPYNEQFF.

This chain links TRBV29-1 with TRBJ1-1; 7 nucleotides agree with TRBD1. Germline CDR1 and CDR2: SQVTM and ANQGSEA. Unmatched junction bases numbered 6, after V lost 7 bases and J lost 4 bases. This CDR3 is built from 12 residues. The CDR3 nucleotides are TGCAGCGCCGGGGGACAGATCACTGAAGCTTTCTTT. This sequence encodes CSAGGQITEAFF. Based on the CDR3 plus reference TRBV29-1 and TRBJ1-1, the full variable domain is SAVISQKPSRDICQRGTSLTIQCQVDSQVTMMFWYRQQPGQSLTLIATANQGSEATYESGFVIDKFPISRPNLTFSTLTVSNMSPEDSSIYLCSAGGQITEAFFGQGTRLTVV.

This clone was seen just once. J is TRBJ2-5 and V is TRBV4-2; TRBD2 agrees at 10 bases. V gave up 1 base and J gave up 2 bases; unmatched junction bases: 7. CDR1 is LGHNA, CDR2 YNFKEQ, per germline. The CDR3 spans 17 residues. The CDR3 protein is CASSQVRSGRGQETQYF. DNA for the CDR3: TGTGCCAGCAGCCAAGTAAGAAGCGGGAGGGGGCAAGAGACCCAGTACTTC.

V is TRBV15 and J is TRBJ1-5, with D perhaps matching TRBD1 (5 bases). This CDR3 spans 15 amino acids. CDR1 is LNHNV and CDR2 is YYDKDF in the germline V gene (reference sequence). V shed 3 bases and J shed 3 bases, with 12 bases lying between them. CDR3 protein: CATSRGPTPNQPQHF. The CDR3 bases are TGTGCCACCAGCAGGGGGCCAACCCCCAATCAGCCCCAGCATTTT.

This clone was seen a single time. The chain uses TRBV28 and TRBJ2-7; the match to TRBD1 covers 7 bases. The CDR3 runs 15 residues. CDR1 is MDHEN, CDR2 SYDVKM, per germline. V shed 6 bases and J 2 bases; nucleotides not matched to a gene: 10. The CDR3 region has the DNA TGTGCCAGCAGCAGTCGACAGGGAGAACCCTACGAGCAGTACTTC. This translates into CASSSRQGEPYEQYF.

The chain is built from TRBV11-2 and TRBJ2-1; D tentatively fits TRBD1 or TRBD2 (6 bases each). CDR1 is SGHAT, CDR2 FQNNGV, per germline. The V end lost 5 bases, the J end lost 0 bases, and 14 bases lay between the germline ends. The CDR3 consists of 16 residues. CDR3 sequence reads: CASSLGGPGSYNEQFF. The CDR3 DNA reads as TGTGCCAGCAGCCTAGGGGGGCCGGGCTCCTACAATGAGCAGTTCTTC.

The rearrangement joins TRBV4-2 to TRBJ2-1; 10 nucleotides match TRBD2. The CDR3 is 16 amino acids. From germline, CDR1 is LGHNA and CDR2 YNFKEQ. The J segment lost 8 bases and the V segment lost 1 base, leaving 8 bases of the junction unmatched. The CDR3 reads CASSQGLAGVGYEQFF. The CDR3 DNA reads TGTGCCAGCAGCCAAGGGCTAGCGGGAGTTGGCTATGAGCAGTTCTTC.

The genes are TRBV28 and TRBJ2-7; the match to TRBD1 covers 12 bases. V gave up 5 bases and J gave up 2 bases; unmatched junction bases: 4. There are 15 residues in the CDR3. Germline values: CDR1 MDHEN, CDR2 SYDVKM. CDR3 loop: CASSHRDRGPYEQYF. CDR3 nucleotides: TGTGCCAGCAGTCACCGGGACAGGGGGCCCTACGAGCAGTACTTC.

The chain combines TRBV10-3 with TRBJ2-3; the D is unclear. The V gene lost 2 bases and the J gene lost 5 bases, with 11 bases spanning the gap. Germline V gene sequence: CDR1 ENHRY, CDR2 SYGVKD. The CDR3 covers 14 residues. The CDR3 sequence: CAISEGMWEDTQYF. The CDR3 DNA sequence: TGTGCCATCAGTGAGGGGATGTGGGAAGATACGCAGTATTTT.

The CDR3 nucleotides read TGTGCCAGCAGTTTATGGACGGTTCGCTCCTACAATGAGCAGTTCTTC. Protein product: CASSLWTVRSYNEQFF. The chain joins TRBV28 to TRBJ2-1; D ambiguous. Germline values: CDR1 MDHEN, CDR2 SYDVKM. The CDR3 is 16 amino acids. The V end was cut by 0 bases, the J end by 0 bases, with 9 bases between.

The chain links TRBV6-5 to TRBJ2-5; possible D gene TRBD1, 5 bases. Trimming left V 7 bases short and J 5 bases short, with 11 bases between. The CDR3 is 12 amino acids. CDR1 and CDR2 from the germline V gene are MNHEY and SVGAGI. Here the CDR3 DNA reads TGTGCCAGCACAGGGAATGCGGAGACCCAGTACTTC. Encoded protein: CASTGNAETQYF.

The chain is built from TRBV5-4 and TRBJ2-1; 10 bases are a match to TRBD1. V was pared by 0 bases and J by 6 bases, with 9 bases of the junction left unmatched. The CDR3 totals 17 residues. Per the germline V gene, CDR1 is SGHNT and CDR2 is YYREEE (reference sequence). CDR3 amino acids: CASSLGPGTGVGNEQFF. In nucleotides, the CDR3 is TGTGCCAGCAGCTTGGGTCCTGGGACAGGGGTAGGCAATGAGCAGTTCTTC. Drawing the rest from reference TRBV5-4 and TRBJ2-1, the complete variable domain is ETGVTQSPTHLIKTRGQQVTLRCSSQSGHNTVSWYQQALGQGPQFIFQYYREEENGRGNFPPRFSGLQFPNYSSELNVNALELDDSALYLCASSLGPGTGVGNEQFFGPGTRLTVL.

This chain links TRBV5-1 with TRBJ2-7; 7 bases are shared with TRBD2. The germline V gene encodes CDR1 SGHRS and CDR2 YFSETQ. This CDR3 is built from 14 residues. J gave up 6 bases and V 0 bases, and 6 bases lay outside the gene matches. Here the CDR3 DNA reads TGCGCCAGCAGCTTGGGACTAGCTGGGTCCGAGCAGTACTTC. Protein sequence: CASSLGLAGSEQYF.

This chain uses TRBV6-1 with TRBJ1-2, with D perhaps matching TRBD1 (5 bases). Per the germline V gene, CDR1 is MNHNS and CDR2 is SASEGT. V lost 6 bases to trimming and J lost 3 bases, with 14 bases between them. This CDR3 region has 14 residues. The CDR3 region is CASSPREGHYGYTF. Written as DNA, the CDR3 is TGTGCCAGCAGCCCTCGGGAGGGGCACTATGGCTACACCTTC.

This clone was seen just once. This chain uses TRBV7-2 with TRBJ2-7, with 8 bases that match TRBD1. V shed 2 bases and J 3 bases; nucleotides not matched to a gene: 6. The germline V gene has CDR1 SGHTA and CDR2 FQGNSA. This CDR3 comprises 15 residues. This CDR3 reads CASSLRAGGGYEQYF. The CDR3 DNA reads as TGTGCCAGCAGCTTAAGAGCAGGGGGCGGCTACGAGCAGTACTTC.

The chain combines TRBV6-4 with TRBJ2-3; TRBD2 is a possible D gene (5 bases). This CDR3 comprises 15 residues. Trimming pared 5 bases from V and 0 bases from J, leaving 12 bases between. Germline V gene sequence: CDR1 MRHNA, CDR2 SNTAGT. The CDR3 spells CASSPSQRSTDTQYF. CDR3 nucleotides: TGTGCCAGCAGTCCCTCCCAGCGGAGCACAGATACGCAGTATTTT.

The chain has TRBV4-3 and TRBJ1-1; D remains ambiguous. Trimming cost V 0 bases and J 11 bases, with 19 bases left between them. The CDR3 is made up of 15 amino acids. The germline CDR1 and CDR2 sequences are LGHNA and YSLEER. CDR3 sequence reads: CASSQDWGQGLGAFF. The CDR3 region has the DNA TGCGCCAGCAGCCAAGATTGGGGTCAAGGGCTAGGCGCTTTCTTT.

V and J are TRBV28 and TRBJ2-2, with 12 bases lining up with TRBD1. The CDR3 is 16 residues long. V gave up 7 bases and J gave up 7 bases; unmatched junction bases: 10. The germline gives CDR1 MDHEN, CDR2 SYDVKM. The DNA for the CDR3 is TGTGCCAGCACCCAGGCCGGGACAGGGGGCAGCGGGGAGCTGTTTTTT. Its protein is CASTQAGTGGSGELFF.

The V call is TRBV5-1, the J call TRBJ2-7, with 8 bases fitting TRBD2. The J segment lost 4 bases and the V segment lost 4 bases, leaving 10 bases of the junction unmatched. The CDR3 is 15 residues long. CDR1 and CDR2 from the germline V gene are SGHRS and YFSETQ. This chain's CDR3 is CASSQGGGLGYEQYF. The CDR3, as DNA: TGCGCCAGCAGCCAAGGCGGGGGGCTTGGATACGAGCAGTACTTC.

V usage is TRBV4-1 and J usage is TRBJ1-5; no definite D call. There are 14 residues in the CDR3. Germline CDR1 and CDR2: MGHRA and YSYEKL. V lost 0 bases and J lost 11, with 14 bases in between. The CDR3 DNA reads as TGCGCCAGCAGCCAAGAGGGCGGCGCTGGGGCCCAGCATTTT. This sequence encodes CASSQEGGAGAQHF.

Remarks on this clone: One junction end does not reproduce the germline sequence, and a read error may be involved. The V gene is TRBV7-2, the J gene TRBJ1-5; TRBD1 might be the D (6 bases). This CDR3 region has 16 residues. Germline V gene data show CDR1 as SGHTA and CDR2 as FQGNSA. In DNA form, the CDR3 reads TGTGCCAGCAGATTAGCGGGGGCAGGGGCGAATCAGCCCCAGCATTTT. It specifies CASRLAGAGANQPQHF.

CDR3 protein: CASARTGRDTQYF. CDR3 nucleotide sequence: TGTGCCAGCGCCAGGACAGGACGAGATACGCAGTATTTT. V is TRBV19 and J is TRBJ2-3; 7 bases agree with TRBD1. The V and J ends lost 9 bases and 5 bases, in that order; junction bases with no gene match: 8. This CDR3 is built from 13 residues. Germline-derived CDR1 and CDR2 are LNHDA and SQIVND (reference sequence).

This chain connects TRBV7-3 to TRBJ2-1; the D is unclear. The CDR3 extends over 13 amino acids. With 6 bases removed from V and 7 bases from J, the gap between germline ends came to 13 bases. CDR1 and CDR2 from the germline V gene are SGHTA and FQGTGA. The CDR3 reads CASSSTGVNEQFF. CDR3 DNA sequence: TGTGCCAGCAGTAGCACGGGTGTAAATGAGCAGTTCTTC.

The V call is TRBV5-1, the J call TRBJ2-5; TRBD2 matches at 16 bases. The germline CDR1 and CDR2 sequences are SGHRS and YFSETQ. The CDR3 has 18 residues. Trimming removed 4 bases from V and 5 bases from J; junction bases left unmatched: 11. The DNA for the CDR3 is TGCGCCAGCAGCCGGGGGACTAGCGGGAGGGCCGTGCGGGAGACCCAGTACTTC. It translates to CASSRGTSGRAVRETQYF.

Points on this clone: The sample holds other DNA sequences that translate to the same CDR3. The chain uses TRBV28 and TRBJ2-7, with 11 nucleotides matching TRBD2. Per the germline V gene, CDR1 is MDHEN and CDR2 is SYDVKM. The CDR3 has 13 residues. The ends lost 8 bases at V and 1 base at J; junction bases unmatched: 1. The CDR3 DNA follows: TGTGCCAGCCGGACTAGCGGGTCCTACGAGCAGTACTTC. Protein product: CASRTSGSYEQYF.

The chain has TRBV7-2 and TRBJ2-7; D gene uncertain. This CDR3 region has 14 residues. CDR1 SGHTA and CDR2 FQGNSA come from the germline V gene. Trimming left V 5 bases short and J 2 bases short, with 13 bases between. The CDR3 coding sequence is TGTGCCAGCAGCCTCCCTTACGGTACCTACGAGCAGTACTTC. Encoded protein: CASSLPYGTYEQYF.

This chain links TRBV6-1 with TRBJ1-2; possible D gene TRBD1, 5 bases. The CDR3 totals 16 residues. The germline V gene has CDR1 MNHNS and CDR2 SASEGT. V was pared by 1 base and J by 4 bases, with 16 bases between. The CDR3 sequence: CASSEGGGGALYGYTF. CDR3 in DNA: TGTGCCAGCAGTGAAGGGGGTGGCGGGGCTCTCTATGGCTACACCTTC.

This clone was seen more than once but under ten times. CDR3 bases: TGTGCCAGCAGCTTAGATGGCTTAGGGGGAAGAGCGGGAAGGTCCGTATCGCAGTATTTT. Amino acid sequence: CASSLDGLGGRAGRSVSQYF. J is TRBJ2-3 and V is TRBV11-2, with D perhaps matching TRBD2 (7 bases). CDR1 SGHAT and CDR2 FQNNGV come from the germline V gene. V lost 0 bases, J lost 10 bases, and 32 bases lay in between. The CDR3 consists of 20 residues.

This clone was seen more than once but under ten times. This sequence joins TRBV5-6 and TRBJ1-4, with unresolved D. Germline lookup yields CDR1 SGHDT and CDR2 YYEEEE. V was shortened by 0 bases and J by 4 bases, with 7 bases between the two germline ends. This CDR3 contains 14 residues. The CDR3 bases are TGTGCCAGCAGCTTGGAACACCATAATGAAAAACTGTTTTTT. Protein sequence: CASSLEHHNEKLFF.

The chain links TRBV25-1 to TRBJ1-2, with 11 bases lining up with TRBD1. The trim removed 4 bases at V and 6 bases at J, leaving 16 bases unmatched. Germline-derived CDR1 and CDR2 are MGHDK and SYGVNS. The length of the CDR3 is 18 residues. The CDR3 here is CASSANPGTGGTGHGYTF. The DNA of the CDR3 is TGTGCCAGCAGTGCAAATCCCGGGACAGGGGGGACAGGTCATGGCTACACCTTC.